Listed below are T cell receptor beta chains from one sample, sequenced in a study of neurological immune-mediated disorders. TCRdb itself ran the 5' RACE reads through MiXCR, one entry per CDR3 protein. The sample comprises under 80,000 distinct CDR3 sequences, roughly an eighth of which are singletons, and approximately 7.5% rests with the top ten. The source material was PBMCs. All receptors derive from a woman between 45 and 60 years old in good health. The CDR3 runs from the conserved cysteine through the conserved F or W. The D gene is left open where the match is weak. Size is omitted from some rows. Given values are once, few, many or a class for expanded clones.

NA many TRBJ2-1 TRBV7-2 15 TGTGCCAGCAGCTTAGGGCAGGGTCGGGGCAATGAGCAGTTCTTC CASSLGQGRGNEQFF
NA many TRBJ2-5 TRBV7-2 15 TGTGCCAGCAGCTTCGGTAGCTCCTTGGTGGAGACCCAGTACTTC CASSFGSSLVETQYF
TRBD1 many TRBJ1-2 TRBV7-2 16 TGTGCCAGCAGCTTAGAATCGACAGGGGCGGAGGATGGCTACACCTTC CASSLESTGAEDGYTF
NA many TRBJ2-7 TRBV12-3/TRBV12-4 13 TGTGCCAGCACCGGGGGACAGTCCTACGAGCAGTACTTC CASTGGQSYEQYF
TRBD1 many TRBJ2-7 TRBV15 16 TGTGCCACCAGCAGAGAGGGGACAGATTACTCCTACGAGCAGTACTTC CATSREGTDYSYEQYF
NA many TRBJ2-1 TRBV28 15 TGTGCCAGCATGGGGGGCACGAGCTCCTACAATGAGCAGTTCTTC CASMGGTSSYNEQFF
TRBD2 many TRBJ2-1 TRBV7-2 16 TGTGCCAGCAGCTCGGCCGGGACTAGCGGGAGTAGGGAGCAGTTCTTC CASSSAGTSGSREQFF
TRBD1 many TRBJ2-2 TRBV20-1 14 TGCAGTGCTAACAGACAGGGGGTTCCCGGGGAGCTGTTTTTT CSANRQGVPGELFF
NA many TRBJ1-2 TRBV18 16 TGTGCCAGCTCACTTGAACAGGATGGGGCTCGCTATGGCTACACCTTC CASSLEQDGARYGYTF
NA many TRBJ1-1 TRBV12-3/TRBV12-4 11 TGTGCCAGCAGGATCTCCACTGAAGCTTTCTTT CASRISTEAFF
TRBD1 many TRBJ1-2 TRBV5-1 14 TGCGCCAGCAGCTTGGACAGGGGGCACTATGGCTACACCTTC CASSLDRGHYGYTF
NA many TRBJ2-3 TRBV5-1 13 TGCGCCAGCAGCTTGTTTAGCACAGATACGCAGTATTTT CASSLFSTDTQYF
NA NA TRBJ2-3 TRBV9 12 TGTGCCAGCAGCGTAGACGAAGATACGCAGTATTTT CASSVDEDTQYF
TRBD2 many TRBJ2-3 TRBV20-1 16 TGCAGTGCTCAAGGGGGGGGACTAGTGGTGACAGATACGCAGTATTTT CSAQGGGLVVTDTQYF
NA many TRBJ1-5 TRBV28 14 TGTGCCAGCATTAAAGGTGGCAGGCTGAGGCCCCAGCATTTT CASIKGGRLRPQHF
NA many TRBJ2-3 TRBV12-3/TRBV12-4 14 TGTGCCAGCAACTCCGAGGGGGTCGAAGATACGCAGTATTTT CASNSEGVEDTQYF
NA many TRBJ2-5 TRBV20-1 10 TGCAGTGCTAGAGAGGAGACCCAGTACTTC CSAREETQYF
TRBD1 many TRBJ2-2 TRBV28 15 TGTGCCAGCAGCACCGGGACAGGGCTGTCCGGGGAGCTGTTTTTT CASSTGTGLSGELFF
TRBD2 many TRBJ2-7 TRBV28 14 TGTGCCAGCAGTTTGTCGGGAGGGGCTACGATGGGGTACTTC CASSLSGGATMGYF
TRBD2 many TRBJ2-1 TRBV14 13 TGTGCCAGCAGCTCACTAGCGGGGAGTGAGCAGTTCTTC CASSSLAGSEQFF
TRBD2 many TRBJ2-1 TRBV4-2 15 TGTGCCAGCAGCGAGTCAGCGGGGGGAAACAATGAGCAGTTCTTC CASSESAGGNNEQFF
NA few TRBJ2-7 TRBV30 14 TGTGCCTGGACAGGCAGGGATGGACTCTACGAGCAGTACTTC CAWTGRDGLYEQYF
TRBD1 many TRBJ1-2 TRBV7-9 13 TGTGCCAGCAGCCCCCAGGGGGGTGATGGCTACACCTTC CASSPQGGDGYTF
NA many TRBJ2-7 TRBV5-1 13 TGCGCCAGCAGCTTGGCGACAGAGTCCGAGCAGTACTTC CASSLATESEQYF
TRBD1 NA TRBJ1-1 TRBV5-1 16 TGCGCCAGCAGCGAGACCGGGACAGGGATGAACACTGAAGCTTTCTTT CASSETGTGMNTEAFF
NA many TRBJ2-7 TRBV28 13 TGTGCCAGCGAAAGACCTGAATCGGGGGAGCAGTACTTC CASERPESGEQYF
TRBD2 many TRBJ2-5 TRBV5-1 16 TGCGCCAGCAGCTTGGATGGGAGGGGTACTCAAGAGACCCAGTACTTC CASSLDGRGTQETQYF